This TCR beta chain originates from a study of T cell changes during pregnancy in multiple sclerosis (dated by TCRdb to the late 2010s). Some background on the complete study: Changes in the T cell repertoire over the course of pregnancy were examined in this study in women with multiple sclerosis.

The library was obtained by the immunoSEQ multiplex PCR assay. The table was pulled from immuneACCESS by TCRdb, which kept in-frame rearrangements only. Such tables lose some clones; where checked, under half of the loss comes from unresolved V genes, and the rest has no known cause. Here the sample has some 80,000 clones; less than 95% occur a single time. 2.5% of the sample belongs to the ten largest clones. Note on this clone: This clone's antigen is unknown. One base away there is no much larger clone; base qualities are not given.

CDR1 and CDR2 are drawn from the germline V gene: SQVTM, ANQGSEA. Counted from cysteine to phenylalanine, this CDR3 has 11 amino acids. This entry keeps only the CDR3 DNA: 33 bases, framed from base 1. V is reduced by 3 bases and J by 5 bases, leaving a spacing of 7 bases between them. The receptor was isolated from a female donor with multiple sclerosis, enrolled in a pregnancy study. The chain links TRBV29-1 with TRBJ1-2; D gene: possibly TRBD1, on 6 matching bases. The specimen was peripheral blood, collected in the third trimester of pregnancy. The DNA sequence is as follows: TGCAGCGTTGATGGGACATATGGCTACACCTTC. Translated, it gives CSVDGTYGYTF.